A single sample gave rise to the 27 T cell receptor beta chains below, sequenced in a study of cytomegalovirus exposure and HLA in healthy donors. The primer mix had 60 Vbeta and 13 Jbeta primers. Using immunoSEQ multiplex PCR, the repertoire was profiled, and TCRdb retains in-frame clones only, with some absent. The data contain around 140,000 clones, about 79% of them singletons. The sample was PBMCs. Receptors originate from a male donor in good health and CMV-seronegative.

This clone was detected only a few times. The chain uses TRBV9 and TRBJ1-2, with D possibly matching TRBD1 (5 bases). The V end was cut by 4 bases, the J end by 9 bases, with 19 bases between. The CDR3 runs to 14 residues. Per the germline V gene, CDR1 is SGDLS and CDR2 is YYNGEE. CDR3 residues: CASSKTGDKLSYTF. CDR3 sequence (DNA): TGTGCCAGCAGCAAAACGGGGGATAAGCTGAGCTACACCTTC. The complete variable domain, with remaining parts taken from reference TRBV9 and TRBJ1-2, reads DSGVTQTPKHLITATGQRVTLRCSPRSGDLSVYWYQQSLDQGLQFLIQYYNGEERAKGNILERFSAQQFPDLHSELNLSSLELGDSALYFCASSKTGDKLSYTFGSGTRLTVV.

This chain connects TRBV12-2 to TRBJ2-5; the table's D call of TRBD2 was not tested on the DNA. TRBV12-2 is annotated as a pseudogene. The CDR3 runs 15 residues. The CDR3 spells CASRFGTGVTGTQYF. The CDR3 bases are TGTGCAAGTCGCTTCGGGACGGGAGTGACGGGGACCCAGTACTTC.

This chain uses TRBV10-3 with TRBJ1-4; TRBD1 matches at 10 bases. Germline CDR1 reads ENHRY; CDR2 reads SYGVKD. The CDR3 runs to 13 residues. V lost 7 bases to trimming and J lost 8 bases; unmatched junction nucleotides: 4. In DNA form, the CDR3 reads TGTGCCATCAAGGGACAGGGGACCGAAAAACTGTTTTTT. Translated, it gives CAIKGQGTEKLFF.

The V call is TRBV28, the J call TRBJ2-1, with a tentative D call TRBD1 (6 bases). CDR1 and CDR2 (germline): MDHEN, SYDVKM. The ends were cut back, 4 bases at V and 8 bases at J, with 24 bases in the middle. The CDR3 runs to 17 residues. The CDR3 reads CASSSPPDRTPFDEQFF. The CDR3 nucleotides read TGTGCCAGCAGTTCTCCACCCGACAGGACACCTTTTGATGAGCAGTTCTTC. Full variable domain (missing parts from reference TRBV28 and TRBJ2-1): DVKVTQSSRYLVKRTGEKVFLECVQDMDHENMFWYRQDPGLGLRLIYFSYDVKMKEKGDIPEGYSVSREKKERFSLILESASTNQTSMYLCASSSPPDRTPFDEQFFGPGTRLTVL.

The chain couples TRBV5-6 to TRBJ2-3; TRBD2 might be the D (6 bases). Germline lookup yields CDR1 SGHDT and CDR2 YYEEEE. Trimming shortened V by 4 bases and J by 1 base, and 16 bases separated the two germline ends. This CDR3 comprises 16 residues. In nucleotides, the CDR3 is TGTGCCAGCAGCACCTATCGGGAGTCGGGCACAGATACGCAGTATTTT. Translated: CASSTYRESGTDTQYF.

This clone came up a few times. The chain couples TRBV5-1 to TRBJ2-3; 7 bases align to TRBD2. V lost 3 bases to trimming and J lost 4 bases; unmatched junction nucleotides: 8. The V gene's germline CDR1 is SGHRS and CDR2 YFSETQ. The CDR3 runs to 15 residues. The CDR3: CASSSGEGPPDTQYF. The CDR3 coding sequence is TGCGCCAGCAGCTCTGGGGAGGGACCCCCAGATACGCAGTATTTT.

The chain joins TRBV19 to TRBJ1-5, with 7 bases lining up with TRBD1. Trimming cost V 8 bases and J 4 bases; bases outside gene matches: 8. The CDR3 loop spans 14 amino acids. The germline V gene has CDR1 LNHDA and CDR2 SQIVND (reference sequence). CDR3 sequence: CASWDRVKNQPQHF. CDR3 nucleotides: TGTGCCAGTTGGGACAGAGTTAAGAATCAGCCCCAGCATTTT.

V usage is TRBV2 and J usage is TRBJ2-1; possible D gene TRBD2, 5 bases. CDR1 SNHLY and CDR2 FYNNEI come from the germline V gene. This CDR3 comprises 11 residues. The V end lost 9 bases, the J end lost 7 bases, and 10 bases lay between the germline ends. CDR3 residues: CAREGQNEQFF. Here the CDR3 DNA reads TGTGCCAGAGAGGGTCAGAATGAGCAGTTCTTC.

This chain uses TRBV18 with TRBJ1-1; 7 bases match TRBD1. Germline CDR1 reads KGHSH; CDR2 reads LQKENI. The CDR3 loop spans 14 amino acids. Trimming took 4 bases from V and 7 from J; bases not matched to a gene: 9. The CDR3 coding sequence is TGTGCCAGCTCACGCCCGGGACAGATAATTGAAGCTTTCTTT. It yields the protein CASSRPGQIIEAFF.

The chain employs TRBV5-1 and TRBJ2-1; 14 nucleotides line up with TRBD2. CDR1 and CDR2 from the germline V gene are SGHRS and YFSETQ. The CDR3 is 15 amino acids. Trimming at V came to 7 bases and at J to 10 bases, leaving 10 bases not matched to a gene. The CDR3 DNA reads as TGCGCCAGCGCCTCCGGGACTAGCGGGAGACTAGAGCAGTTCTTC. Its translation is CASASGTSGRLEQFF.

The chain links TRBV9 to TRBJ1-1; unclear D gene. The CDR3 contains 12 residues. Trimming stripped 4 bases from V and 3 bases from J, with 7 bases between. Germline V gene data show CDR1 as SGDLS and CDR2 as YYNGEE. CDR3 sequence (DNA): TGTGCCAGCAGCCCGCGGGACACTGAAGCTTTCTTT. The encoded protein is CASSPRDTEAFF.

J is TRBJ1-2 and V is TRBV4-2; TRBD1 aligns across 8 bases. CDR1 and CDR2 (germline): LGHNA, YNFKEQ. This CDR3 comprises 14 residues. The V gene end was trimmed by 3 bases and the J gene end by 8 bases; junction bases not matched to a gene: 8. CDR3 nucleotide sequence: TGTGCCAGCAGCCAGCAACCAGGGGGCGGGGGCTACACCTTC. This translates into CASSQQPGGGGYTF.

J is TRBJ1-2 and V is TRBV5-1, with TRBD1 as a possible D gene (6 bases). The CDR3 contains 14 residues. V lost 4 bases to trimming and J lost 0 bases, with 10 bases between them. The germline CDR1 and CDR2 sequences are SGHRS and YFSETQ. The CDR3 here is CASSASGANYGYTF. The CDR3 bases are TGCGCCAGCAGCGCCTCAGGGGCTAACTATGGCTACACCTTC.

CDR3 sequence reads: CASSGRDRANTEAFF. The CDR3, as DNA: TGTGCCAGCAGCGGCCGGGACAGGGCAAACACTGAAGCTTTCTTT. The rearrangement uses TRBV9 and TRBJ1-1; 9 nucleotides align to TRBD1. The CDR3 contains 15 residues. Trimming removed 3 bases from V and 2 bases from J; junction bases left unmatched: 5. Germline CDR1 is SGDLS and CDR2 is YYNGEE. The whole variable domain, filled in from reference TRBV9 and TRBJ1-1, reads DSGVTQTPKHLITATGQRVTLRCSPRSGDLSVYWYQQSLDQGLQFLIQYYNGEERAKGNILERFSAQQFPDLHSELNLSSLELGDSALYFCASSGRDRANTEAFFGQGTRLTVV.

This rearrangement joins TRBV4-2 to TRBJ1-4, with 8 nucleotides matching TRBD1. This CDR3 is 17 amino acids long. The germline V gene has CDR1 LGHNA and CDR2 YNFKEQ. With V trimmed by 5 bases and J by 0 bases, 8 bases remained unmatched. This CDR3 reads CASSFGTGPSTNEKLFF. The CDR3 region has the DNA TGTGCCAGCAGCTTCGGGACAGGTCCTTCAACTAATGAAAAACTGTTTTTT.

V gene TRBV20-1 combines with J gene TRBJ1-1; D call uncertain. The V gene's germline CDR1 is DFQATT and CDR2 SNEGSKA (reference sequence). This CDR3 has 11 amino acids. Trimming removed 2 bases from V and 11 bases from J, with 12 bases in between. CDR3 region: CSARFREGAFF. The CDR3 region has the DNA TGCAGTGCTAGATTCCGGGAAGGCGCTTTCTTT.

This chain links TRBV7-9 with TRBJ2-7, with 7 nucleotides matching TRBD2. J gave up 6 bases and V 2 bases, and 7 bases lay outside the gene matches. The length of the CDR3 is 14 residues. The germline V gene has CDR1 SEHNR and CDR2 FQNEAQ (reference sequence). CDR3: CASSLLVGEGEQYF. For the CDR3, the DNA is TGTGCCAGCAGCTTATTAGTAGGGGAGGGCGAGCAGTACTTC.

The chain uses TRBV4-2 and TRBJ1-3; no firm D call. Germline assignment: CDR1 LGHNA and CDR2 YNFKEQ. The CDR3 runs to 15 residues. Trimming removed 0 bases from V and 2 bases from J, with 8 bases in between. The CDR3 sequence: CASSQDEGAGNTIYF. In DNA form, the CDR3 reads TGTGCCAGCAGCCAAGATGAGGGAGCTGGAAACACCATATATTTT.

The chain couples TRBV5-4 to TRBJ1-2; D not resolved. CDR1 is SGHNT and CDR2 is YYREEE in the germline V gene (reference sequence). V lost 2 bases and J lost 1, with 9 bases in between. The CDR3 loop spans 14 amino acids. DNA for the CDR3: TGTGCCAGCAGCTTCCATGGAGGTAACTATGGCTACACCTTC. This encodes CASSFHGGNYGYTF. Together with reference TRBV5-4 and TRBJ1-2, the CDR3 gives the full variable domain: ETGVTQSPTHLIKTRGQQVTLRCSSQSGHNTVSWYQQALGQGPQFIFQYYREEENGRGNFPPRFSGLQFPNYSSELNVNALELDDSALYLCASSFHGGNYGYTFGSGTRLTVV.

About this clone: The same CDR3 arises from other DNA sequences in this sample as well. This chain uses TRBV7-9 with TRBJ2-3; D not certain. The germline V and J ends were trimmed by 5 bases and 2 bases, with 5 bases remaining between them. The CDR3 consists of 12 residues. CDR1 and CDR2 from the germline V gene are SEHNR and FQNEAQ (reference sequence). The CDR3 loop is CASSPSTDTQYF. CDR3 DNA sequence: TGTGCCAGCAGCCCCTCCACAGATACGCAGTATTTT.

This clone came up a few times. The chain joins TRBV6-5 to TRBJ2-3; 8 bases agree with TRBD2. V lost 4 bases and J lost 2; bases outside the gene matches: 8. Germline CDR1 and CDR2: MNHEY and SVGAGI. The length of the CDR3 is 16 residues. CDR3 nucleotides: TGTGCCAGCAGTTCCTTAGCGGGGACGGTCACAGATACGCAGTATTTT. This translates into CASSSLAGTVTDTQYF.

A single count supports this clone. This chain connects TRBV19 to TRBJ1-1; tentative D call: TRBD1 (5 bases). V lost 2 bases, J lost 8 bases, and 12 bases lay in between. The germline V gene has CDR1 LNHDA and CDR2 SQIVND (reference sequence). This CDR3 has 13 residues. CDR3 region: CASSIQGFTEAFF. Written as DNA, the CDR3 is TGTGCCAGTAGTATACAGGGATTCACGGAAGCTTTCTTT.

CDR3 DNA sequence: TGTGCCAGCAGTTTACAGGGCACTGAAGCTTTCTTT. Encoded protein: CASSLQGTEAFF. The gene calls are TRBV27 and TRBJ1-1; possibly TRBD1 for D (5 bases). CDR1 is MNHEY and CDR2 is SMNVEV in the germline V gene (reference sequence). The CDR3 sequence is 12 residues long. V was shortened by 2 bases and J by 4 bases, with 5 bases between the two germline ends.

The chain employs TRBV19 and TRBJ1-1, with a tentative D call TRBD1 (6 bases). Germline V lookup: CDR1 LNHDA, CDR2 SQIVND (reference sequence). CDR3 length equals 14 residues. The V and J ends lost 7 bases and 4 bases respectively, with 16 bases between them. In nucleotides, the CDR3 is TGTGCCAGTACCTCAACAGGGATGGGCACTGAAGCTTTCTTT. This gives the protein CASTSTGMGTEAFF.

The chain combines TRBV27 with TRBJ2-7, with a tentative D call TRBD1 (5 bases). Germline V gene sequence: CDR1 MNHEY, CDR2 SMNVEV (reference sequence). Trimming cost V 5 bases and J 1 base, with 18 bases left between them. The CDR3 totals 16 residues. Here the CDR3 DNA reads TGTGCCAGCAGTCCAGAATGGGGCGACGTGTCCTACGAGCAGTACTTC. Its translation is CASSPEWGDVSYEQYF.

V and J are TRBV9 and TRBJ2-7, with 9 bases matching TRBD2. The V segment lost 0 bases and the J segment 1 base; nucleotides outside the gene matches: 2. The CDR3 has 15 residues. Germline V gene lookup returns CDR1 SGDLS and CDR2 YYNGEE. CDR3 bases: TGTGCCAGCAGCGTAGGAGGACTAGCGTCCTACGAGCAGTACTTC. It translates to CASSVGGLASYEQYF.

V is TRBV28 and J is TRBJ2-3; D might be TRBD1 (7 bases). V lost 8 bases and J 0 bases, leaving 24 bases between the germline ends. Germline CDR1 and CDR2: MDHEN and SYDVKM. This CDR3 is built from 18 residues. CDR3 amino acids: CASRPGGGGRFSTDTQYF. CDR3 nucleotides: TGTGCCAGCCGGCCAGGGGGTGGGGGGCGATTCAGCACAGATACGCAGTATTTT.